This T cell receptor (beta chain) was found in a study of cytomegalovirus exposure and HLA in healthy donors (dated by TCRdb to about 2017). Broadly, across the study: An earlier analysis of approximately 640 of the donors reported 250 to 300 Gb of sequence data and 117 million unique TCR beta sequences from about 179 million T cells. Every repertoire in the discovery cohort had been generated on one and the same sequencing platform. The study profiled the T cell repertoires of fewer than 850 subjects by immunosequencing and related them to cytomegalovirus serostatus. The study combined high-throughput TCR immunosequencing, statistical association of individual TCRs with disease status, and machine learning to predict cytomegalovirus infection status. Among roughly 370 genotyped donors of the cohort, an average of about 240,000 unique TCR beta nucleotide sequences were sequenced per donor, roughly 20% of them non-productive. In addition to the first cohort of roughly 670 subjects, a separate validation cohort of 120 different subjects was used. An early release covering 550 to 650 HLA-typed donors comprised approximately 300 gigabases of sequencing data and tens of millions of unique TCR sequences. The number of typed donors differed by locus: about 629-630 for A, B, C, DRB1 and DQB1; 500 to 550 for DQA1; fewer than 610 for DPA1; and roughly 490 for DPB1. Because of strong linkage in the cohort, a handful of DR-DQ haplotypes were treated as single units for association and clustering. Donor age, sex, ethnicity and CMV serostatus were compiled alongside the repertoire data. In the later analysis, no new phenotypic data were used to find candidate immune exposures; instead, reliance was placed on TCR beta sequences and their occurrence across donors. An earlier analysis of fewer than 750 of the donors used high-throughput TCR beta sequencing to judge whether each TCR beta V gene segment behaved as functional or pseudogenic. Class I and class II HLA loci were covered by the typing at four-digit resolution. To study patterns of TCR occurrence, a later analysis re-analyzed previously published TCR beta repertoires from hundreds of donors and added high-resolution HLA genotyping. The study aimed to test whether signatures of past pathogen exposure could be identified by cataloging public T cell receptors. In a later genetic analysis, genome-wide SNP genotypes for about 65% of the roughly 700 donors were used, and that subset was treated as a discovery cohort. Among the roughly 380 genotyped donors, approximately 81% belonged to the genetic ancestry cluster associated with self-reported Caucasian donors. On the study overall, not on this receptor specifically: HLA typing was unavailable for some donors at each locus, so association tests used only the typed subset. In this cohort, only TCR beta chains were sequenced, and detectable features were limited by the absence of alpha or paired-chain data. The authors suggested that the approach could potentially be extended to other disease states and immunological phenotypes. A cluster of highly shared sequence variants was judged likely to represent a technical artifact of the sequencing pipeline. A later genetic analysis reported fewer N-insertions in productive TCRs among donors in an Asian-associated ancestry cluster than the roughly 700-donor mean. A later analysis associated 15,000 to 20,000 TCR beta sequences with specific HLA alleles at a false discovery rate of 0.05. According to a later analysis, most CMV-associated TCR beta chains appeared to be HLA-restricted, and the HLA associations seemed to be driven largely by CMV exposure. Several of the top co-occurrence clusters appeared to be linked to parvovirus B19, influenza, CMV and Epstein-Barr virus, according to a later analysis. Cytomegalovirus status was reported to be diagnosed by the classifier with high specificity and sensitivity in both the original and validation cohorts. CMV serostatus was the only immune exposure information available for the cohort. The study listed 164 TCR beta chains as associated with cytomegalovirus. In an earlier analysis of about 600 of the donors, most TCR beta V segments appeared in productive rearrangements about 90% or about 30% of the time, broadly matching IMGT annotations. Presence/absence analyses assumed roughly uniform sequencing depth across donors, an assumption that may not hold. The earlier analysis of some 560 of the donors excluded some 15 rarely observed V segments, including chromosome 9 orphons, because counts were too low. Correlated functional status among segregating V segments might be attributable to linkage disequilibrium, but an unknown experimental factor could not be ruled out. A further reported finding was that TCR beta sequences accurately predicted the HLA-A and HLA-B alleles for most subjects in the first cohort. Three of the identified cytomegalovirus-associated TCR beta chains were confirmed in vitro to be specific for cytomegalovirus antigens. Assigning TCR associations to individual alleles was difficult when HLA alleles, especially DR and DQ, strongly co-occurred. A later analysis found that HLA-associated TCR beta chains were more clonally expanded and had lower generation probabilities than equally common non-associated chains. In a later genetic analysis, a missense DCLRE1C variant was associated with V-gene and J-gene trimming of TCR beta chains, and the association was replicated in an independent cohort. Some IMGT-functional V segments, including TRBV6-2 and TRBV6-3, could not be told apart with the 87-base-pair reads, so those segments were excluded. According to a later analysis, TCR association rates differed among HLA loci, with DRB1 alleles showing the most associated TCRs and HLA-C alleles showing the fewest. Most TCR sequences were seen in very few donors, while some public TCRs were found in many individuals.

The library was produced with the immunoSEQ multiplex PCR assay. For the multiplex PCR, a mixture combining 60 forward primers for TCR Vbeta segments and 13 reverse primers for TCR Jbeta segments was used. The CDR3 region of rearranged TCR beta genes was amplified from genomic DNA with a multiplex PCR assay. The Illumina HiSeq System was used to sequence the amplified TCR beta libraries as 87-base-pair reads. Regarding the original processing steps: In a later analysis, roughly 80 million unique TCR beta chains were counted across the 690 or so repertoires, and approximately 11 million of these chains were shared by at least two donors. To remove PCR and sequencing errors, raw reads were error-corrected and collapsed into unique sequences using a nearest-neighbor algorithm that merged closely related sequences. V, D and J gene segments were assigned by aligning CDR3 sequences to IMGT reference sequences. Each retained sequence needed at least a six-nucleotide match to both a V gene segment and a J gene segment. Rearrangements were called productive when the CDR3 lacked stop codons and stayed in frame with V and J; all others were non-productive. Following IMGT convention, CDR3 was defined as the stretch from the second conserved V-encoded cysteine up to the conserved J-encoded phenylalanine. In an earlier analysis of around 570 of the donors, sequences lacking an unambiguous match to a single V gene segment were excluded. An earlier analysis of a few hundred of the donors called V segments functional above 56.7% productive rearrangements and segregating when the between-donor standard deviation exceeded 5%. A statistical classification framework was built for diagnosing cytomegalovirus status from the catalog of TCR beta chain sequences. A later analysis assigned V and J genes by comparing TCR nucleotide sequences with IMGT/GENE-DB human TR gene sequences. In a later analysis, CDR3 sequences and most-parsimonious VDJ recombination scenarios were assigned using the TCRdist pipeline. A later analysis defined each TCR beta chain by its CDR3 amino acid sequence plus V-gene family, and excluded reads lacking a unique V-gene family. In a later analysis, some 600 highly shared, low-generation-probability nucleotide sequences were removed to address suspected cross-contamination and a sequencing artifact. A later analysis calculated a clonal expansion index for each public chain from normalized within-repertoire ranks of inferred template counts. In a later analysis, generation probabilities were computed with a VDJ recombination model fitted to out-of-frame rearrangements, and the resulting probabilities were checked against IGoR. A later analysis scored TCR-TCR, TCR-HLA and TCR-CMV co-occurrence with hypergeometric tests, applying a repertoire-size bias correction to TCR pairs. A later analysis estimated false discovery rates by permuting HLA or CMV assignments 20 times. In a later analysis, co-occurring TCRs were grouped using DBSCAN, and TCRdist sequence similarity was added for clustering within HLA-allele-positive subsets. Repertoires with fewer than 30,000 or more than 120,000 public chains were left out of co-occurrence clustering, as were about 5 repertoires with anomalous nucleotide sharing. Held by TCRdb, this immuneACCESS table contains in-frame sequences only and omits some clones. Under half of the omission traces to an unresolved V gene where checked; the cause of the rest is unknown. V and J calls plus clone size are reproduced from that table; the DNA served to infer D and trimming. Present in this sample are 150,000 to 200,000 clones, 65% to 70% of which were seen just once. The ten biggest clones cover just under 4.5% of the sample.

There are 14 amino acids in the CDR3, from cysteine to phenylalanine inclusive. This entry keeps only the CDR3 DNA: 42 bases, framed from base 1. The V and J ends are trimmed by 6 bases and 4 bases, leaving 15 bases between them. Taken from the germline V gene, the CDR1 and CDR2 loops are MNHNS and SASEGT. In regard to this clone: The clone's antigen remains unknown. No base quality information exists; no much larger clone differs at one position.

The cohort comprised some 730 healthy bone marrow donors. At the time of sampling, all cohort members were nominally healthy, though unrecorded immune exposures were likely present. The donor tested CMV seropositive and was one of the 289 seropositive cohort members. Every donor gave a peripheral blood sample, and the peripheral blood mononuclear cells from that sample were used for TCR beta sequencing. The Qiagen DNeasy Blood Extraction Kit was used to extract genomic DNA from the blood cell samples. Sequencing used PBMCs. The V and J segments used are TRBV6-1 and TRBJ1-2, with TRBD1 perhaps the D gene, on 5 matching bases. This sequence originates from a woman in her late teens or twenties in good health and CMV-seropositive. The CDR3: CASRSPGEGYGYTF. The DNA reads TGTGCCAGCAGGAGCCCGGGGGAAGGCTATGGCTACACCTTC.